Here is one T cell receptor (beta chain) with its context. This entry belongs to a study of T cell changes during pregnancy in multiple sclerosis. CDR3 length equals 14 residues. From germline, CDR1 is SNHLY and CDR2 FYNNEI. Losses at the gene ends were 5 bases for V and 4 bases for J; bases not matched to a gene: 6. Assay: immunoSEQ multiplex PCR; the TCRdb copy retains only in-frame clones and omits some. The profile covers tens of thousands of clones, with more than 80% appearing a single time and 0.7% taken by the ten largest. This receptor was taken from a female donor with multiple sclerosis, enrolled in a pregnancy study. Here the sequenced sample was CD4+ T cells from peripheral blood mononuclear cells, taken before pregnancy. The chain couples TRBV2 to TRBJ2-3, with 7 bases lining up with TRBD1. Written as DNA, the CDR3 is TGTGCCAGCAGTACAGGGGTCAGATCAGATACGCAGTATTTT. Translation gives CASSTGVRSDTQYF.